This TCR beta chain emerged from a study of blood T cell repertoires in COVID-19. CDR3 length: 14 amino acids. J lost 4 bases, V lost 5 bases, and 4 bases had no gene match. CDR1 SEHNR and CDR2 FQNEAQ come from the germline V gene (reference sequence). In this sample, this clone turned up once. Sequenced by immunoSEQ multiplex PCR; TCRdb stores in-frame clones only, minus some. The table has 170,000 or so clones, approximately 90% seen once; the top ten hold nearly 0.55%. The V and J genes are TRBV7-9 and TRBJ2-5, with TRBD1 identical over 10 bases. This receptor was identified in a man in his fifties or sixties with acute or convalescent COVID-19. The source material was peripheral blood. The CDR3 region has the DNA TGTGCCAGCAGCCGGGACAGGGGCTTAGAGACCCAGTACTTC. This translates into CASSRDRGLETQYF.